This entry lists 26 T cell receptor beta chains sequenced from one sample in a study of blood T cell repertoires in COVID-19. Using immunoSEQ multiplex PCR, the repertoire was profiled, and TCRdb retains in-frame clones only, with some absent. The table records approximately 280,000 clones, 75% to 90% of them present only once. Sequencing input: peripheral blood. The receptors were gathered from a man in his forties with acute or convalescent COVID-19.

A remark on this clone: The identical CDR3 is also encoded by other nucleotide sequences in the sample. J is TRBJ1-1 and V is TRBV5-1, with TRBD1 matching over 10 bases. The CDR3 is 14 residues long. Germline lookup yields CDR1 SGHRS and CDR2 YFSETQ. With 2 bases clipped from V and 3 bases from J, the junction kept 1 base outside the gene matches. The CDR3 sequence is CASSLGTGDTEAFF. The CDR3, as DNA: TGCGCCAGCAGCTTAGGGACAGGGGACACTGAAGCTTTCTTT. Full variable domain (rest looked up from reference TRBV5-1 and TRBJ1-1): KAGVTQTPRYLIKTRGQQVTLSCSPISGHRSVSWYQQTPGQGLQFLFEYFSETQRNKGNFPGRFSGRQFSNSRSEMNVSTLELGDSALYLCASSLGTGDTEAFFGQGTRLTVV.

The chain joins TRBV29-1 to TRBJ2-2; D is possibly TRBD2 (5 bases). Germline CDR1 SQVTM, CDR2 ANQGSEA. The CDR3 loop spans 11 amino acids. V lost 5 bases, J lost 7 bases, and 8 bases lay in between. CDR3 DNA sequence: TGCAGCGTTTCCGCGGGCGGGGAGCTGTTTTTT. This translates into CSVSAGGELFF.

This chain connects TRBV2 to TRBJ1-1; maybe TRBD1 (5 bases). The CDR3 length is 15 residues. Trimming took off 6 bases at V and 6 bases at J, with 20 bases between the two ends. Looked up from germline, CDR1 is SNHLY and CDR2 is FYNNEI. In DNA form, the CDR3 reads TGTGCCAGCAGGGAGGGACGGGCGAAACGGGCTGAAGCTTTCTTT. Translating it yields CASREGRAKRAEAFF.

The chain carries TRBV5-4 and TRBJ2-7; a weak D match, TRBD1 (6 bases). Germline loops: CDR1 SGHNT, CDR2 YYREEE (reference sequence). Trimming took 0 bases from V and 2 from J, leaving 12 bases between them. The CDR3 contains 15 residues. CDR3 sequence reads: CASSLDAGEAYEQYF. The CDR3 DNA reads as TGTGCCAGCAGCTTGGATGCAGGGGAAGCCTACGAGCAGTACTTC.

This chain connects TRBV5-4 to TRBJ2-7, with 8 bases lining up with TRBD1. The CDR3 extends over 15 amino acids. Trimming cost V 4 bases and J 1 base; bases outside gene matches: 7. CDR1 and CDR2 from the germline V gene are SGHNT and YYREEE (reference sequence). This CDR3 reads CASSLGTGGSYEQYF. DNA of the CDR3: TGTGCCAGCAGCCTGGGAACAGGGGGGTCCTACGAGCAGTACTTC.

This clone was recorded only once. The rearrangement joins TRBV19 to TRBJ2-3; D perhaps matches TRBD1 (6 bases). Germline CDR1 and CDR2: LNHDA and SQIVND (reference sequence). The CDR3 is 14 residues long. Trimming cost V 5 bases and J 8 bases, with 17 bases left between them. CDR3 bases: TGTGCCAGTAGTTACAGGGATCTTACTGTTACGCAGTATTTT. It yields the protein CASSYRDLTVTQYF.

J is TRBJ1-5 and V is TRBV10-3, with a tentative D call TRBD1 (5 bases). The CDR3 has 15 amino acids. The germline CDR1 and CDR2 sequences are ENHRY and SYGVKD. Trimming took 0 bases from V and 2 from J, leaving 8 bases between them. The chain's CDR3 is CAISESTGGNQPQHF. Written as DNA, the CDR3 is TGTGCCATCAGTGAGTCCACAGGTGGCAATCAGCCCCAGCATTTT.

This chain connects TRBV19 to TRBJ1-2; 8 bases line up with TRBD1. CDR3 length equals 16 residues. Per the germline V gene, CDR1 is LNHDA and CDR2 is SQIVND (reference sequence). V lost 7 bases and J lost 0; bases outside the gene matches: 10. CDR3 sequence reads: CASTPPGTGANYGYTF. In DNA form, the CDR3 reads TGTGCCAGTACCCCTCCTGGGACAGGCGCTAACTATGGCTACACCTTC.

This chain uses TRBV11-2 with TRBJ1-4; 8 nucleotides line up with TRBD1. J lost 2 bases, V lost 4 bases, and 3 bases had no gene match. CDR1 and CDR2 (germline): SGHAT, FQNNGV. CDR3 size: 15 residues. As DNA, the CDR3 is TGTGCCAGCAGCTCACGACAGGGGACTAATGAAAAACTGTTTTTT. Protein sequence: CASSSRQGTNEKLFF.

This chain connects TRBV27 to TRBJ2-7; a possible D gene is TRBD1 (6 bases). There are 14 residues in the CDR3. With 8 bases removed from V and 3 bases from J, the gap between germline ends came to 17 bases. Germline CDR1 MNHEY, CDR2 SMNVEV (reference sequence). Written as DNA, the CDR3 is TGTGCCAGCGGCCCCCCGGGACAATTCTACGAGCAGTACTTC. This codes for CASGPPGQFYEQYF.

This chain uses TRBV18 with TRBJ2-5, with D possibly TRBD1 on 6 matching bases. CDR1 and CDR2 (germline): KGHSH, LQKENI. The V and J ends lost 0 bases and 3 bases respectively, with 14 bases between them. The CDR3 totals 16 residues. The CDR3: CASSPPSAGVKETQYF. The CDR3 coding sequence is TGTGCCAGCTCACCACCGTCGGCAGGGGTAAAAGAGACCCAGTACTTC.

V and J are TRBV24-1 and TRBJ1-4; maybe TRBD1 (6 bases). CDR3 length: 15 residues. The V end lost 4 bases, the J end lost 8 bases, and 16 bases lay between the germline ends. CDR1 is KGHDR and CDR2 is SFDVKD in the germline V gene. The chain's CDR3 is CATSDPAGAGEKLFF. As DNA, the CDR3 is TGTGCCACCAGTGACCCTGCGGGGGCGGGAGAAAAACTGTTTTTT.

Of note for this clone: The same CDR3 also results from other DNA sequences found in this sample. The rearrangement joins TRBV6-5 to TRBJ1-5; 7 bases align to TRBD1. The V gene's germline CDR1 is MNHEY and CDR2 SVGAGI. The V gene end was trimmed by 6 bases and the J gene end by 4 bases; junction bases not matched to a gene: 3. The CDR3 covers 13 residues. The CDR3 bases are TGTGCCAGCAGCAGGGGGAGTAATCAGCCCCAGCATTTT. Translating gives CASSRGSNQPQHF.

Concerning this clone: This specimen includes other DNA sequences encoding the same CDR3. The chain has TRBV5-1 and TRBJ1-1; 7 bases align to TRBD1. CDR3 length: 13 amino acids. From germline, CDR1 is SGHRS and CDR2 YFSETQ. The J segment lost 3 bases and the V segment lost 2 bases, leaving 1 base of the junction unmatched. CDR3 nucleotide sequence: TGCGCCAGCAGCTTTACAGGGGACACTGAAGCTTTCTTT. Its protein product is CASSFTGDTEAFF.

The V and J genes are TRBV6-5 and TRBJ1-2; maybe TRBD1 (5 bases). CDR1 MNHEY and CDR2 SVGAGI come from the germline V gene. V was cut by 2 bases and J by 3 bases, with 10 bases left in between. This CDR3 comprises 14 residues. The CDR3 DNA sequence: TGTGCCAGCAGTTACCGCGACAGTTACTATGGCTACACCTTC. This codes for CASSYRDSYYGYTF.

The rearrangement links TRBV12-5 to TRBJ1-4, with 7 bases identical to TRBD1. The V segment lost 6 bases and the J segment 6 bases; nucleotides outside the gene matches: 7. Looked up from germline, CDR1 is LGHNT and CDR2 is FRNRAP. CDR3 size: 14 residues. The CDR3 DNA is TGTGCTAGTGGCCCCGGGCAGGGGGATGAAAAACTGTTTTTT. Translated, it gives CASGPGQGDEKLFF.

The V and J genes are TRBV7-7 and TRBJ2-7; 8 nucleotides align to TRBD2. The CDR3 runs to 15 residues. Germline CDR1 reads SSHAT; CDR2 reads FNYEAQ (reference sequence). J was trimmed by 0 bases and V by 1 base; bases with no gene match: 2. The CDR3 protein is CASSLGRGASYEQYF. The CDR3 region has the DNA TGTGCCAGCAGCTTAGGGCGGGGGGCCTCCTACGAGCAGTACTTC.

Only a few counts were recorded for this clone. Here the CDR3 DNA reads TGTGCCAGCAGCTTAGGGCAGGGAAGCTCCTACGAGCAGTACTTC. It codes for CASSLGQGSSYEQYF. The chain couples TRBV7-3 to TRBJ2-7; TRBD1 is a possible D gene (5 bases). In germline, CDR1 is SGHTA, CDR2 FQGTGA. V was pared by 2 bases and J by 0 bases, with 11 bases between. This CDR3 region has 15 residues.

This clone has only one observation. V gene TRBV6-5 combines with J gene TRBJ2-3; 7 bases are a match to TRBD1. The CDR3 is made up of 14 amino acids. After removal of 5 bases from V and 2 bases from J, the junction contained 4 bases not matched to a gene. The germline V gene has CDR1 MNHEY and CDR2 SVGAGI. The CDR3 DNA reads TGTGCCAGCAGTACAGGGGTCCTCACAGATACGCAGTATTTT. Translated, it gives CASSTGVLTDTQYF.

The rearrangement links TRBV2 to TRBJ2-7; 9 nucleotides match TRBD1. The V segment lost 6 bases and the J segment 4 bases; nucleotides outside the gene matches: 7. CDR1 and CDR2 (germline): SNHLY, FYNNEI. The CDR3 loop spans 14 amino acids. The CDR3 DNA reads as TGTGCCAGCAGCCCCGGGACAGGGTATTACGAGCAGTACTTC. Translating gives CASSPGTGYYEQYF.

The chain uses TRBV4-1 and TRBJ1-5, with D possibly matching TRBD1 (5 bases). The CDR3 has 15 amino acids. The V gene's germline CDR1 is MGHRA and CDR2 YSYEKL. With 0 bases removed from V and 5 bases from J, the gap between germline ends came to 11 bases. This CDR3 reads CASSQDSGSDQPQHF. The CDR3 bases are TGCGCCAGCAGCCAAGATTCAGGGTCGGATCAGCCCCAGCATTTT.

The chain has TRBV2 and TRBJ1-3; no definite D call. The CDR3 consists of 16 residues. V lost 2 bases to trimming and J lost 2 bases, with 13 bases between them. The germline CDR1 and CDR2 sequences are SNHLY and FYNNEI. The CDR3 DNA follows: TGTGCCAGCAGTGAATTCAGTTACAGAGCTGGAAACACCATATATTTT. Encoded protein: CASSEFSYRAGNTIYF.

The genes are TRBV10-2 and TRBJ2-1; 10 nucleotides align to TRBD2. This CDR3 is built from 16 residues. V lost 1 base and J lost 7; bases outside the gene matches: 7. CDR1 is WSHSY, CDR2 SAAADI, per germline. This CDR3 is CASSEYLAGEINEQFF. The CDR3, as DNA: TGCGCCAGCAGTGAGTATCTAGCGGGGGAGATAAATGAGCAGTTCTTC.

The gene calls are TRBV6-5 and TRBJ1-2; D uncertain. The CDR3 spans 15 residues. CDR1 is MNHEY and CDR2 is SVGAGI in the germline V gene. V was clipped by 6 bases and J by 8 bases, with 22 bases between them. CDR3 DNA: TGTGCCAGCAGCCACGCGGGTGGGAGCCACCTCGGCTACACCTTC. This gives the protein CASSHAGGSHLGYTF.

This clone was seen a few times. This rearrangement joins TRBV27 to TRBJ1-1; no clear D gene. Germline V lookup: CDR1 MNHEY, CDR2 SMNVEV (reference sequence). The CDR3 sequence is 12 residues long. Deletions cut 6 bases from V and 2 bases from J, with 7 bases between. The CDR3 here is CASRNRNTEAFF. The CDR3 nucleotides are TGTGCCAGCAGGAACAGAAACACTGAAGCTTTCTTT.

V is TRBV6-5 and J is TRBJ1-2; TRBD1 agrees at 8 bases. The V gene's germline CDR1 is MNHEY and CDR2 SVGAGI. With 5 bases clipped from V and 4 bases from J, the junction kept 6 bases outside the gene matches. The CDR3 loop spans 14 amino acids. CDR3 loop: CASSPTGDPYGYTF. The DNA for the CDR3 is TGTGCCAGCAGTCCGACAGGGGACCCCTATGGCTACACCTTC.